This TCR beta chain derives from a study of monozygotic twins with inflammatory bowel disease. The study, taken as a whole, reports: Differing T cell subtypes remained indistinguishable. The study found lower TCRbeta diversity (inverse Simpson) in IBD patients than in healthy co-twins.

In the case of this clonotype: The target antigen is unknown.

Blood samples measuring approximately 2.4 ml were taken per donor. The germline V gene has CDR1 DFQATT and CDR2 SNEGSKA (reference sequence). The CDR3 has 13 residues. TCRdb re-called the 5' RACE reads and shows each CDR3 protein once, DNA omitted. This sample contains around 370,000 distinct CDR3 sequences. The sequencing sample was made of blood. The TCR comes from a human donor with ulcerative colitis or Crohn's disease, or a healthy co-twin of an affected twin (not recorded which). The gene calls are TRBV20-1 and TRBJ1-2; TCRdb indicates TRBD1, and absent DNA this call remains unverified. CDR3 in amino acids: CSPRPDSHYGYTF.